The 27 T cell receptor beta chains below all came from one sample that was sequenced in a study of T-cell reconstitution after alpha-beta-depleted transplantation in children. Their antigens remain unidentified. The study, taken as a whole, reports: About two months after transplant, alpha-beta T cells reportedly came from several hundred expanded graft clones.

A TCRbeta library incorporating unique molecular identifiers was prepared. TCRdb re-called the PCR reads with MiXCR, one entry per CDR3 protein. The table has fewer than 40,000 distinct CDR3 sequences, 6% to 8.5% seen once. Specimen: peripheral blood, collected 60 days after TCRalphabeta/CD19-depleted stem cell transplant. The receptors here all came from a child younger than two who had a stem cell transplant for acute myeloid leukemia, so the T cells may come from the graft donor.

This clonotype showed up many times. The chain combines TRBV12-3 or TRBV12-4 with TRBJ2-6; either TRBD1 or TRBD2 may fit D (6 bases each). V shed 1 base and J shed 0 bases, with 10 bases lying between them. The CDR3 covers 17 residues. CDR3 coding DNA: TGTGCCAGCAGTTTAGGAGGGGGGATCTCTGGGGCCAACGTCCTGACTTTC. This codes for CASSLGGGISGANVLTF.

There are many counts of this clonotype. The CDR3 DNA sequence: TGTGCCAGCAGTGATACCTACGAGCAGTACTTC. This encodes CASSDTYEQYF. V usage is TRBV6-2 or TRBV6-3 and J usage is TRBJ2-7; D gene unclear. This CDR3 spans 11 amino acids. V was cut by 5 bases and J by 2 bases, with 4 bases left in between. CDR1 and CDR2 from the germline V gene are MNHEY and SVGEGT.

This clonotype was seen more than once but under ten times. This chain joins TRBV4-3 and TRBJ2-7; D is possibly TRBD2 (7 bases). V was shortened by 4 bases and J by 3 bases, with 16 bases between the two germline ends. This CDR3 is 15 amino acids long. Per the germline V gene, CDR1 is LGHNA and CDR2 is YSLEER. CDR3 residues: CASSPAEGGSYEQYF. CDR3 sequence (DNA): TGCGCCAGCAGCCCTGCCGAGGGGGGGAGCTACGAGCAGTACTTC.

This clonotype was recorded at least ten times. This chain connects TRBV6-2 or TRBV6-3 to TRBJ2-7; D is undetermined. The V end was cut by 4 bases, the J end by 3 bases, with 7 bases between. Germline CDR1 reads MNHEY; CDR2 reads SVGEGT. CDR3 length: 12 residues. CDR3: CASSFGFYEQYF. The CDR3 DNA is TGTGCCAGCAGTTTTGGATTCTACGAGCAGTACTTC.

This clonotype was detected ten times or more. The rearrangement uses TRBV4-1 and TRBJ2-3; 14 nucleotides align to TRBD2. The CDR3 extends over 21 amino acids. V was clipped by 4 bases and J by 4 bases; unmatched bases: 19. Germline V lookup: CDR1 MGHRA, CDR2 YSYEKL. The CDR3 spells CASSLFGPGLAGVKDSDTQYF. DNA for the CDR3: TGCGCCAGCAGCCTTTTTGGACCGGGACTAGCGGGAGTAAAAGACTCAGATACGCAGTATTTT.

This clonotype has a count of ten or more. The chain is built from TRBV2 and TRBJ2-5, with 7 positions matching TRBD1. Unmatched junction bases numbered 9, after V lost 4 bases and J lost 4 bases. The CDR3 totals 15 residues. Germline loops: CDR1 SNHLY, CDR2 FYNNEI. The CDR3: CASSVTTGLRETQYF. DNA of the CDR3: TGTGCCAGCAGTGTAACGACAGGGTTAAGAGAGACCCAGTACTTC.

Many counts were recorded for this clonotype. The chain recombines TRBV4-3 with TRBJ1-5; D gene unclear. Trimming pared 5 bases from V and 4 bases from J, leaving 15 bases between. The germline gives CDR1 LGHNA, CDR2 YSLEER. The CDR3 is 15 residues long. The CDR3 DNA sequence: TGCGCCAGCAGCTTTGAATGGGTCCCTAATCAGCCCCAGCATTTT. Its protein product is CASSFEWVPNQPQHF.

Many counts were recorded for this clonotype. The chain is built from TRBV12-5 and TRBJ2-4; tentatively, D is TRBD1 or TRBD2 (5 bases each). Germline CDR1 LGHNT, CDR2 FRNRAP. V was shortened by 5 bases and J by 3 bases, with 14 bases between the two germline ends. The length of the CDR3 is 15 residues. The CDR3 region has the DNA TGTGCTAGTGGTCGGCCGGGACCTCACAAAAACATTCAGTACTTC. This encodes CASGRPGPHKNIQYF. Full variable domain (rest looked up from reference TRBV12-5 and TRBJ2-4): DARVTQTPRHKVTEMGQEVTMRCQPILGHNTVFWYRQTMMQGLELLAYFRNRAPLDDSGMPKDRFSAEMPDATLATLKIQPSEPRDSAVYFCASGRPGPHKNIQYFGAGTRLSVL.

This clonotype was seen at least ten times. The gene calls are TRBV29-1 and TRBJ2-3; 8 bases line up with TRBD2. Trimming removed 1 base from V and 1 base from J; junction bases left unmatched: 7. CDR1 SQVTM and CDR2 ANQGSEA come from the germline V gene. The CDR3 runs to 16 residues. The CDR3 spells CSVEGGTTSGTDTQYF. The DNA for the CDR3 is TGCAGCGTTGAAGGGGGGACGACTAGCGGCACAGATACGCAGTATTTT.

This clonotype was picked up many times. The rearrangement uses TRBV5-1 and TRBJ2-2, with 8 bases fitting TRBD1. CDR3 size: 16 residues. Germline V gives CDR1 SGHRS, CDR2 YFSETQ. V lost 4 bases to trimming and J lost 4 bases; unmatched junction nucleotides: 9. The CDR3: CASSPRIQGATGELFF. CDR3 DNA sequence: TGCGCCAGCAGCCCCAGAATTCAGGGGGCCACCGGGGAGCTGTTTTTT.

This clonotype has ten or more counts. This chain uses TRBV6-5 with TRBJ1-5; D is ambiguous. With 4 bases removed from V and 4 bases from J, the gap between germline ends came to 11 bases. The CDR3 has 14 amino acids. Germline CDR1 and CDR2: MNHEY and SVGAGI. The CDR3 DNA reads as TGTGCCAGCAGTTGGGCTAGAAAGAATCAGCCCCAGCATTTT. It yields the protein CASSWARKNQPQHF.

This clonotype showed up many times. The chain joins TRBV21-1 to TRBJ2-5; the table's D gene call, TRBD1, was not cross checked with the DNA. TRBV21-1 is assigned pseudogene status. The CDR3 has 14 amino acids. The CDR3 DNA reads as TGTGCCAGCAGCATAAGGACAGGTCTCTTGGCCCAGTACTTC. Translated, it gives CASSIRTGLLAQYF.

This clonotype was counted at least ten times. The V call is TRBV20-1, the J call TRBJ2-5; 11 positions match TRBD2. This CDR3 region has 17 residues. The germline V gene has CDR1 DFQATT and CDR2 SNEGSKA (reference sequence). Losses at the gene ends were 6 bases for V and 5 bases for J; bases not matched to a gene: 17. The CDR3 loop reads CSAPKGASGGPWETQYF. The CDR3 DNA sequence: TGCAGTGCCCCGAAGGGGGCTAGCGGGGGGCCCTGGGAGACCCAGTACTTC.

The sample holds many counts of this clonotype. The V and J genes are TRBV5-1 and TRBJ1-5; D might be TRBD1 (5 bases). Trimming shortened V by 0 bases and J by 6 bases, and 7 bases separated the two germline ends. From germline, CDR1 is SGHRS and CDR2 YFSETQ. This CDR3 region has 13 residues. CDR3 loop: CASSLAGGQPQHF. DNA of the CDR3: TGCGCCAGCAGCTTGGCCGGGGGTCAGCCCCAGCATTTT. The whole variable domain, remainder taken from reference TRBV5-1 and TRBJ1-5, is KAGVTQTPRYLIKTRGQQVTLSCSPISGHRSVSWYQQTPGQGLQFLFEYFSETQRNKGNFPGRFSGRQFSNSRSEMNVSTLELGDSALYLCASSLAGGQPQHFGDGTRLSIL.

This clonotype was detected ten times or more. The rearrangement uses TRBV7-9 and TRBJ2-3, with 11 bases aligning to TRBD2. Unmatched junction bases numbered 9, after V lost 5 bases and J lost 2 bases. Germline-derived CDR1 and CDR2 are SEHNR and FQNEAQ (reference sequence). The CDR3 covers 17 residues. This chain's CDR3 is CASSRFTSGRATDTQYF. The CDR3, as DNA: TGTGCCAGCAGCCGATTCACTAGCGGGAGAGCCACAGATACGCAGTATTTT.

This chain connects TRBV11-1 to TRBJ2-7; 7 bases line up with TRBD1. V lost 4 bases to trimming and J lost 2 bases; unmatched junction nucleotides: 17. The CDR3 is 18 residues long. Germline CDR1 reads SGHAT; CDR2 reads FQDESV (reference sequence). The CDR3 DNA sequence: TGTGCCAGCAGCTCCCGGTCCTACGGGACAGCGACTACCTACGAGCAGTACTTC. This gives the protein CASSSRSYGTATTYEQYF.

This clonotype has ten or more counts. This chain uses TRBV20-1 with TRBJ1-1; perhaps TRBD1 as D (6 bases). CDR3 length equals 13 residues. V was trimmed by 3 bases and J by 6 bases, leaving 14 bases between them. CDR1 is DFQATT and CDR2 is SNEGSKA in the germline V gene (reference sequence). CDR3 sequence reads: CSASPGTSSEAFF. Written as DNA, the CDR3 is TGCAGTGCTAGTCCCGGGACATCCTCTGAAGCTTTCTTT.

This clonotype has at least ten counts. The chain uses TRBV2 and TRBJ2-7; no reliable D call. This CDR3 is 14 amino acids long. CDR1 is SNHLY and CDR2 is FYNNEI in the germline V gene. Trimming removed 3 bases from V and 3 bases from J, with 12 bases in between. This CDR3 is CASSDVTWDYEQYF. The CDR3, as DNA: TGTGCCAGCAGTGACGTCACATGGGACTACGAGCAGTACTTC.

This clonotype has a count of ten or more. V gene TRBV12-3 or TRBV12-4 combines with J gene TRBJ1-1, with D possibly matching TRBD1 (5 bases). V was trimmed by 5 bases and J by 1 base, leaving 17 bases between them. The CDR3 has 16 amino acids. The CDR3 protein is CASSHQGSAWNTEAFF. CDR3 bases: TGTGCCAGCAGTCATCAGGGTTCAGCCTGGAACACTGAAGCTTTCTTT.

Many counts were recorded for this clonotype. This sequence joins TRBV12-3 or TRBV12-4 and TRBJ1-2, with D unclear. Trimming removed 2 bases at V and 0 bases at J, with 13 bases between. The CDR3 is 16 amino acids. CDR3 protein: CASSLNVVVSNYGYTF. CDR3 coding DNA: TGTGCCAGCAGTTTAAACGTGGTGGTCTCTAACTATGGCTACACCTTC.

This clonotype occurred many times. The genes are TRBV5-6 and TRBJ2-7; TRBD1 aligns across 9 bases. The CDR3 length is 15 residues. V shed 3 bases, J shed 4 bases, and the junction held 8 bases outside the gene matches. Germline V CDR1 and CDR2: SGHDT, YYEEEE. The CDR3 loop is CASSWRATGGYEQYF. The CDR3 bases are TGTGCCAGCAGCTGGAGGGCGACAGGGGGGTACGAGCAGTACTTC.

At least ten counts were recorded for this clonotype. This sequence joins TRBV19 and TRBJ1-5; D is uncertain. The germline V and J ends were trimmed by 2 bases and 3 bases, with 11 bases remaining between them. Per the germline V gene, CDR1 is LNHDA and CDR2 is SQIVND (reference sequence). The CDR3 consists of 15 residues. In nucleotides, the CDR3 is TGTGCCAGTAGTATAATGCGGGGATTCAATCAGCCCCAGCATTTT. Protein product: CASSIMRGFNQPQHF.

This clonotype has a count of ten or more. The V and J genes are TRBV7-6 and TRBJ2-1, with 13 nucleotides matching TRBD2. The CDR3 covers 15 residues. Looked up from germline, CDR1 is SGHVS and CDR2 is FNYEAQ. J gave up 5 bases and V 4 bases, and 2 bases lay outside the gene matches. Here the CDR3 reads CASSWTSGGHNEQFF. The CDR3 DNA follows: TGTGCCAGCAGCTGGACTAGCGGGGGCCACAATGAGCAGTTCTTC. The full variable domain, in which reference TRBV7-6 and TRBJ2-1 provide the parts outside the CDR3, is GAGVSQSPRYKVTKRGQDVALRCDPISGHVSLYWYRQALGQGPEFLTYFNYEAQQDKSGLPNDRFSAERPEGSISTLTIQRTEQRDSAMYRCASSWTSGGHNEQFFGPGTRLTVL.

Many counts were recorded for this clonotype. The chain is built from TRBV4-2 and TRBJ2-7; no reliable D call. Germline assignment: CDR1 LGHNA and CDR2 YNFKEQ. This CDR3 region has 12 residues. The V end was cut by 0 bases, the J end by 4 bases, with 4 bases between. CDR3 residues: CASSQDRYEQYF. The DNA of the CDR3 is TGTGCCAGCAGCCAAGATAGGTACGAGCAGTACTTC.

The chain recombines TRBV25-1 with TRBJ2-7; 7 bases map to TRBD1. This CDR3 is 14 amino acids long. Trimming removed 1 base from V and 10 bases from J; junction bases left unmatched: 10. Per germline, CDR1 MGHDK and CDR2 SYGVNS. The CDR3 loop reads CASSEWGQTLDQYF. The CDR3 nucleotides are TGTGCCAGCAGTGAATGGGGACAGACGTTAGATCAGTACTTC.

This clonotype was counted ten times or more. The chain joins TRBV7-9 to TRBJ2-7; 7 bases map to TRBD2. V gave up 5 bases and J gave up 2 bases; unmatched junction bases: 9. This CDR3 spans 15 amino acids. Per germline, CDR1 SEHNR and CDR2 FQNEAQ (reference sequence). The CDR3 loop reads CASSTYSREAYEQYF. Written as DNA, the CDR3 is TGTGCCAGCAGCACCTACAGTCGGGAGGCCTACGAGCAGTACTTC.

This clonotype was counted ten times or more. The V gene is TRBV10-3, the J gene TRBJ1-2; possibly TRBD1 for D (5 bases). The CDR3 runs 13 residues. CDR1 ENHRY and CDR2 SYGVKD come from the germline V gene. The V end lost 3 bases, the J end lost 2 bases, and 7 bases lay between the germline ends. In nucleotides, the CDR3 is TGTGCCATCAGTGAAGAGGGGAACTATGGCTACACCTTC. Translating gives CAISEEGNYGYTF.